The 30 T cell receptor beta chains listed next were all sequenced from one sample in a study of graft-versus-host responses after intestinal transplantation. Libraries were prepared by immunoSEQ multiplex PCR; TCRdb keeps only in-frame clonotypes and omits some of them. The data show tens of thousands of clones, around 93% seen once. Which antigens these TCRs recognize remains unknown. Material: unstimulated CD4+ T cells sorted from spleen or lymph node cells, obtained before transplant. These TCRs come from a human donor who was the organ donor for an intestinal transplant.

The chain has TRBV7-2 and TRBJ1-5; TRBD1 matches at 8 bases. The germline CDR1 and CDR2 sequences are SGHTA and FQGNSA. V lost 1 base to trimming and J lost 7 bases; unmatched junction nucleotides: 6. The CDR3 sequence is 15 residues long. The CDR3 bases are TGTGCCAGCAGCTTAGAAGCAGGGGGCGGACAGCCCCAGCATTTT. Amino acids: CASSLEAGGGQPQHF.

The chain couples TRBV7-9 to TRBJ2-5, with unresolved D. The germline gives CDR1 SEHNR, CDR2 FQNEAQ (reference sequence). There are 14 residues in the CDR3. Trimming shortened V by 1 base and J by 2 bases, and 8 bases separated the two germline ends. The CDR3 DNA follows: TGTGCCAGCAGCTTAGTTTGGGGTCAAGAGACCCAGTACTTC. Protein sequence: CASSLVWGQETQYF.

The rearrangement uses TRBV7-2 and TRBJ1-6; D may be TRBD1 (6 bases). Germline V gene lookup returns CDR1 SGHTA and CDR2 FQGNSA. Trimming pared 1 base from V and 9 bases from J, leaving 13 bases between. The CDR3 extends over 15 amino acids. The CDR3 loop is CASSLGGQGTSPLHF. The CDR3 DNA reads as TGTGCCAGCAGCTTAGGGGGACAAGGGACTTCACCCCTCCACTTT. Combining the CDR3 with reference TRBV7-2 and TRBJ1-6 gives the whole variable domain GAGVSQSPSNKVTEKGKDVELRCDPISGHTALYWYRQSLGQGLEFLIYFQGNSAPDKSGLPSDRFSAERTGGSVSTLTIQRTQQEDSAVYLCASSLGGQGTSPLHFGNGTRLTVT.

This clone came up once. V gene TRBV4-2 combines with J gene TRBJ1-1, with 7 bases lining up with TRBD1. With 0 bases clipped from V and 1 base from J, the junction kept 5 bases outside the gene matches. The CDR3 is 16 amino acids. Germline V gene lookup returns CDR1 LGHNA and CDR2 YNFKEQ. This CDR3 is CASSQDSAGGNTEAFF. The DNA for the CDR3 is TGTGCCAGCAGCCAAGACTCGGCAGGGGGGAACACTGAAGCTTTCTTT.

This rearrangement joins TRBV14 to TRBJ2-5, with D possibly matching TRBD1 (6 bases). V lost 0 bases to trimming and J lost 9 bases, with 23 bases between them. CDR1 and CDR2 (germline): SGHDN, FVKESK. The CDR3 is made up of 17 amino acids. The CDR3 is CASSQDLSGGVNSPQYF. DNA of the CDR3: TGTGCCAGCAGCCAAGATCTCAGTGGGGGCGTGAATAGCCCCCAGTACTTC.

CDR3 nucleotide sequence: TGTGCCAGCAGCGCGGGACAGGGGAACACTGAAGCTTTCTTT. This translates into CASSAGQGNTEAFF. This chain uses TRBV11-3 with TRBJ1-1; TRBD1 aligns across 9 bases. The CDR3 is 14 amino acids. Germline V CDR1 and CDR2: SGHNT, YENEEA. Trimming removed 5 bases from V and 1 base from J; junction bases left unmatched: 2.

This clone was seen a single time. The V and J genes are TRBV4-1 and TRBJ1-3; no reliable D call. V lost 4 bases to trimming and J lost 0 bases, with 13 bases between them. This CDR3 comprises 16 residues. Germline CDR1 MGHRA, CDR2 YSYEKL. The chain's CDR3 is CASSRMRGSSGNTIYF. The CDR3 DNA reads TGCGCCAGCAGCCGCATGCGAGGGAGCTCTGGAAACACCATATATTTT.

The V gene is TRBV5-1, the J gene TRBJ1-5; 7 nucleotides agree with TRBD1. Germline CDR1 reads SGHRS; CDR2 reads YFSETQ. The CDR3 extends over 16 amino acids. With 4 bases clipped from V and 3 bases from J, the junction kept 10 bases outside the gene matches. This CDR3 is CASSPGQISNNQPQHF. In DNA, the CDR3 is TGCGCCAGCAGCCCGGGACAGATTTCAAACAATCAGCCCCAGCATTTT.

The V gene is TRBV18, the J gene TRBJ1-6; TRBD1 agrees at 8 bases. V lost 4 bases to trimming and J lost 9 bases; unmatched junction nucleotides: 11. Germline assignment: CDR1 KGHSH and CDR2 LQKENI. The CDR3 has 16 amino acids. The CDR3 DNA reads as TGTGCCAGCTCACAGATAAAGGACAGGGATGGTTCACCCCTCCACTTT. It translates to CASSQIKDRDGSPLHF.

The V gene is TRBV28, the J gene TRBJ1-2, with a weak D call TRBD1 (5 bases). The V end lost 6 bases, the J end lost 1 base, and 12 bases lay between the germline ends. CDR1 and CDR2 from the germline V gene are MDHEN and SYDVKM. CDR3 length: 14 residues. Here the CDR3 DNA reads TGTGCCAGCAGCCGCACACAGGATAACTATGGCTACACCTTC. Translating it yields CASSRTQDNYGYTF.

Here the CDR3 DNA reads TGTGCCAGCAGTCCCGATCCTAGCGGGCCTAAGCAGTTCTTC. Protein product: CASSPDPSGPKQFF. This sequence joins TRBV9 and TRBJ2-1; 8 positions agree with TRBD2. Germline CDR1 is SGDLS and CDR2 is YYNGEE. Unmatched junction bases numbered 12, after V lost 5 bases and J lost 11 bases. The CDR3 totals 14 residues.

The DNA for the CDR3 is TGCAGCGTCTGGGGGTATGAGACAGGTGGGACTATGGACTATGGCTACACCTTC. The encoded protein is CSVWGYETGGTMDYGYTF. The chain recombines TRBV29-1 with TRBJ1-2; D might be TRBD1 (6 bases). Trimming pared 6 bases from V and 3 bases from J, leaving 29 bases between. CDR3 length equals 18 residues. Germline-derived CDR1 and CDR2 are SQVTM and ANQGSEA.

The V and J genes are TRBV19 and TRBJ1-3; no definite D call. Trimming stripped 7 bases from V and 2 bases from J, with 21 bases between. CDR1 is LNHDA, CDR2 SQIVND, per germline (reference sequence). This CDR3 region has 17 residues. This CDR3 is CASTDRGIGIAGNTIYF. CDR3 nucleotides: TGTGCCAGTACGGACCGGGGTATCGGTATAGCTGGAAACACCATATATTTT.

The chain joins TRBV5-1 to TRBJ1-2, with unresolved D. The CDR3 is made up of 15 amino acids. Trimming took off 4 bases at V and 4 bases at J, with 17 bases between the two ends. Germline V gives CDR1 SGHRS, CDR2 YFSETQ. CDR3 sequence reads: CASSADLGLGYGYTF. The CDR3 DNA reads as TGCGCCAGCAGCGCCGACCTGGGGTTGGGCTATGGCTACACCTTC. Full variable domain (outside the CDR3, taken from reference TRBV5-1 and TRBJ1-2): KAGVTQTPRYLIKTRGQQVTLSCSPISGHRSVSWYQQTPGQGLQFLFEYFSETQRNKGNFPGRFSGRQFSNSRSEMNVSTLELGDSALYLCASSADLGLGYGYTFGSGTRLTVV.

V is TRBV5-1 and J is TRBJ2-7, with TRBD2 as a possible D gene (6 bases). This CDR3 comprises 15 residues. The V and J ends lost 1 base and 6 bases respectively, with 17 bases between them. Germline loops: CDR1 SGHRS, CDR2 YFSETQ. CDR3 region: CASSLISSEAAEQYF. CDR3 DNA: TGCGCCAGCAGCTTGATATCTAGCGAGGCCGCCGAGCAGTACTTC.

The chain carries TRBV6-5 and TRBJ1-2; 7 bases align to TRBD1. The V segment lost 0 bases and the J segment 8 bases; nucleotides outside the gene matches: 6. This CDR3 contains 14 residues. Germline V gives CDR1 MNHEY, CDR2 SVGAGI. Here the CDR3 reads CASSYSSGGRGYTF. The CDR3 DNA reads as TGTGCCAGCAGTTACTCGTCAGGGGGTAGGGGCTACACCTTC.

The chain is built from TRBV5-6 and TRBJ1-1, with D uncertain. Germline V lookup: CDR1 SGHDT, CDR2 YYEEEE. V lost 2 bases and J 5 bases, leaving 10 bases between the germline ends. This CDR3 is built from 13 residues. The CDR3 loop is CASSFSGNTEAFF. The CDR3 DNA reads as TGTGCCAGCAGCTTCTCAGGAAATACTGAAGCTTTCTTT.

This clone is a singleton in its sample. The CDR3 does not close with the conserved phenylalanine or tryptophan, likely indicating a read error. The genes are TRBV27 and TRBJ2-3; perhaps TRBD1 as D (6 bases). V was shortened by 5 bases and J by 2 bases, with 11 bases between the two germline ends. The germline gives CDR1 MNHEY, CDR2 SMNVEV (reference sequence). The CDR3 sequence is 14 residues long. CDR3 in amino acids: CASSVGQSTDTQYL. The CDR3 coding sequence is TGTGCCAGCAGTGTCGGACAGTCCACAGATACGCAGTATCTT.

For this clone: The same CDR3 arises from other DNA sequences in this sample as well. This chain connects TRBV7-9 to TRBJ1-2, with TRBD1 identical over 12 bases. CDR1 SEHNR and CDR2 FQNEAQ come from the germline V gene (reference sequence). The CDR3 has 15 amino acids. V was pared by 1 base and J by 5 bases, with 2 bases of the junction left unmatched. The CDR3 region has the DNA TGTGCCAGCAGCTTAGTGGGACAGGGGGCTTATGGCTACACCTTC. Encoded protein: CASSLVGQGAYGYTF.

The chain uses TRBV27 and TRBJ1-1, with D perhaps matching TRBD1 (6 bases). CDR3 size: 13 residues. V lost 2 bases and J lost 3, with 7 bases in between. Germline CDR1 is MNHEY and CDR2 is SMNVEV (reference sequence). CDR3 loop: CASSLAGDTEAFF. CDR3 DNA sequence: TGTGCCAGCAGTTTAGCAGGGGACACTGAAGCTTTCTTT.

The V and J genes are TRBV21-1 and TRBJ2-7; the D call of TRBD2 is as the table states it, not checked on the DNA. TRBV21-1 counts as a pseudogene. The length of the CDR3 is 20 residues. The CDR3 bases are TGTGCCAGCAGCAAAAAAGGCGAGAATCTTGCTGAGCGGGGATCCTACGAGCAGTACTTC. This translates into CASSKKGENLAERGSYEQYF.

The chain is built from TRBV30 and TRBJ1-5; 9 nucleotides align to TRBD1. The CDR3 contains 16 residues. J was trimmed by 6 bases and V by 2 bases; bases with no gene match: 11. Germline CDR1 and CDR2: GTSNPN and SVGIG (reference sequence). CDR3 bases: TGTGCCTGGAGTATGACCGGGACAGGGACGATTCAGCCCCAGCATTTT. This gives the protein CAWSMTGTGTIQPQHF.

The CDR3 DNA is TGCGCCAGCAGCTTGGGGAACACAGATACGCAGTATTTT. Encoded protein: CASSLGNTDTQYF. The chain links TRBV5-1 to TRBJ2-3; D unclear. CDR1 is SGHRS, CDR2 YFSETQ, per germline. Trimming left V 0 bases short and J 2 bases short, with 4 bases between. This CDR3 region has 13 residues. Complete variable domain (other parts from reference TRBV5-1 and TRBJ2-3): KAGVTQTPRYLIKTRGQQVTLSCSPISGHRSVSWYQQTPGQGLQFLFEYFSETQRNKGNFPGRFSGRQFSNSRSEMNVSTLELGDSALYLCASSLGNTDTQYFGPGTRLTVL.

The chain couples TRBV5-4 to TRBJ1-1; D unclear. The germline gives CDR1 SGHNT, CDR2 YYREEE (reference sequence). Trimming stripped 4 bases from V and 0 bases from J, with 13 bases between. The CDR3 consists of 15 residues. CDR3 region: CASSTEVVMNTEAFF. CDR3 bases: TGTGCCAGCAGCACGGAGGTCGTCATGAACACTGAAGCTTTCTTT.

This sequence joins TRBV6-1 and TRBJ2-3, with D perhaps TRBD2 (6 bases). The V gene lost 5 bases and the J gene lost 4 bases, with 10 bases spanning the gap. In germline, CDR1 is MNHNS, CDR2 SASEGT. CDR3 size: 13 residues. CDR3 loop: CASSRRVADTQYF. CDR3 coding DNA: TGTGCCAGCAGTCGGAGGGTAGCAGATACGCAGTATTTT.

This chain uses TRBV2 with TRBJ2-5; 11 nucleotides agree with TRBD1. Germline CDR1 and CDR2: SNHLY and FYNNEI. The CDR3 runs to 14 residues. V dropped 6 bases and J dropped 5; count of bases not matched to a gene: 5. DNA for the CDR3: TGTGCCAGCAGGCGGACAGGGGGCGAGGAGACCCAGTACTTC. Translating it yields CASRRTGGEETQYF.

V usage is TRBV6-5 and J usage is TRBJ1-1, with D possibly being TRBD1 (6 bases). The CDR3 contains 15 residues. Germline CDR1 reads MNHEY; CDR2 reads SVGAGI. V was trimmed by 5 bases and J by 0 bases, leaving 13 bases between them. The CDR3 spells CASSVGGAMNTEAFF. The CDR3 DNA follows: TGTGCCAGCAGTGTAGGGGGTGCTATGAACACTGAAGCTTTCTTT.

This chain links TRBV5-1 with TRBJ2-2; tentative D call: TRBD2 (5 bases). CDR3 length equals 15 residues. The V end was cut by 4 bases, the J end by 1 base, with 11 bases between. Per the germline V gene, CDR1 is SGHRS and CDR2 is YFSETQ. The CDR3 sequence: CASSLPSGNTGELFF. CDR3 coding DNA: TGCGCCAGCAGCCTTCCCAGCGGGAACACCGGGGAGCTGTTTTTT.

The rearrangement uses TRBV19 and TRBJ1-2, with D tentatively TRBD1 (5 bases). V lost 5 bases, J lost 2 bases, and 12 bases lay in between. Germline loops: CDR1 LNHDA, CDR2 SQIVND (reference sequence). The CDR3 extends over 14 amino acids. The CDR3 protein is CASSSRDVNYGYTF. For the CDR3, the DNA is TGTGCCAGTAGTTCCCGGGACGTAAACTATGGCTACACCTTC.

The chain links TRBV28 to TRBJ2-7, with D possibly TRBD1 on 7 matching bases. Looked up from germline, CDR1 is MDHEN and CDR2 is SYDVKM. This CDR3 spans 12 amino acids. V lost 7 bases and J lost 6, with 13 bases in between. The CDR3 reads CASTHQGGEQYF. The CDR3 nucleotides are TGTGCCAGCACCCACCAGGGGGGCGAGCAGTACTTC.